This T cell receptor beta chain was captured in a study of Graves' ophthalmopathy and Graves' hyperthyroidism. Broader study findings: Appearing in blood as well were most expanded thyroid clonotypes above 0.001 frequency.

TCR beta CDR3 regions were amplified from RNA transcripts. An initial RT-PCR round employing HTBI primers preceded a second-round multiplex PCR. In TCRdb, the multiplex PCR reads were re-called with MiXCR into one record per CDR3 protein. The sample records 360,000 or so distinct CDR3 sequences, 15% to 20% being singletons. The CDR3 contains 15 residues. Trimming pared 1 base from V and 5 bases from J, leaving 14 bases between. Germline V gene data show CDR1 as SGHTA and CDR2 as FQGNSA. This clonotype was counted ten times or more. Its antigen remains unidentified. This chain links TRBV7-2 with TRBJ2-5; D perhaps matches TRBD2 (6 bases). This TCR was sampled from a woman under 30 with Graves' ophthalmopathy. Sample: peripheral blood. The CDR3 DNA is TGTGCCAGCAGCTTAGTAACGGGAGCCCGGGAGACCCAGTACTTC. Protein product: CASSLVTGARETQYF.